Following are 19 T cell receptor beta chains from one sample sequenced in a study of yellow fever vaccine responses in identical twins. One entry per CDR3 protein, called by TCRdb with MiXCR from the RT-PCR reads. The table includes around 3,300 distinct CDR3 sequences, about 86% detected once. This specimen was T cells from blood (PBMCs), unsorted or a sorted subset (not recorded which), taken before or after yellow fever vaccination (not recorded which). All receptors derive from a young woman who received the yellow fever vaccine.

J is TRBJ2-1 and V is TRBV5-4; a weak D match, TRBD2 (6 bases). The CDR3 extends over 15 amino acids. V lost 3 bases and J 0 bases, leaving 10 bases between the germline ends. Germline CDR1 reads SGHNT; CDR2 reads YYREEE (reference sequence). The DNA for the CDR3 is TGTGCCAGCAGCTCCGGGAGCAGCTCCTACAATGAGCAGTTCTTC. Amino acid sequence: CASSSGSSSYNEQFF.

The chain carries TRBV11-2 and TRBJ2-3; either TRBD1 or TRBD2 may supply D (6 bases each). Germline CDR1 and CDR2: SGHAT and FQNNGV. V lost 4 bases, J lost 2 bases, and 16 bases lay in between. The CDR3 covers 16 residues. The CDR3 nucleotides read TGTGCCAGCAGCTCCTGGGGGGCTAGCGTCACAGATACGCAGTATTTT. Translation gives CASSSWGASVTDTQYF.

V is TRBV13 and J is TRBJ1-1; 7 bases line up with TRBD1. V dropped 5 bases and J dropped 4; count of bases not matched to a gene: 7. CDR1 and CDR2 (germline): PRHDT, FYEKMQ (reference sequence). The CDR3 has 14 residues. DNA for the CDR3: TGTGCCAGCAGCCTACAGGGACAGCTCACTGAAGCTTTCTTT. Amino acids: CASSLQGQLTEAFF.

The chain is built from TRBV15 and TRBJ2-1; 8 bases are a match to TRBD2. CDR1 is LNHNV and CDR2 is YYDKDF in the germline V gene (reference sequence). The CDR3 length is 16 residues. The V and J ends lost 7 bases and 3 bases, in that order; junction bases with no gene match: 11. The CDR3 bases are TGTGCCACCACCCATACTTACAGCGGGAGCTACAATGAGCAGTTCTTC. Translating gives CATTHTYSGSYNEQFF. The entire variable domain, with the rest obtained from reference TRBV15 and TRBJ2-1, is as follows: DAMVIQNPRYQVTQFGKPVTLSCSQTLNHNVMYWYQQKSSQAPKLLFHYYDKDFNNEADTPDNFQSRRPNTSFCFLDIRSPGLGDTAMYLCATTHTYSGSYNEQFFGPGTRLTVL.

This sequence joins TRBV7-9 and TRBJ2-7, with TRBD2 matching over 8 bases. Looked up from germline, CDR1 is SEHNR and CDR2 is FQNEAQ (reference sequence). V gave up 3 bases and J gave up 3 bases; unmatched junction bases: 13. The CDR3 has 17 amino acids. CDR3 sequence (DNA): TGTGCCAGCAGCTTTATTTCCGGGACTAGTAGGAACTACGAGCAGTACTTC. Translating gives CASSFISGTSRNYEQYF.

The genes are TRBV11-1 and TRBJ2-2; 12 bases line up with TRBD2. The CDR3 spans 17 residues. J was trimmed by 5 bases and V by 3 bases; bases with no gene match: 7. Per germline, CDR1 SGHAT and CDR2 FQDESV (reference sequence). CDR3 in amino acids: CASSFRLAGDTTGELFF. The CDR3 bases are TGTGCCAGCAGCTTCAGACTAGCGGGAGATACGACCGGGGAGCTGTTTTTT.

The rearrangement joins TRBV10-1 to TRBJ1-6; D call uncertain. The CDR3 length is 9 residues. The V gene lost 7 bases and the J gene lost 13 bases, with 5 bases spanning the gap. Germline CDR1 reads WNHNN; CDR2 reads SYGVQD (reference sequence). The DNA for the CDR3 is TGCGCCAGCAAGGTGCCCCTCCACTTT. Its translation: CASKVPLHF.

This chain links TRBV11-2 with TRBJ2-2; no clear D gene. The V end was cut by 5 bases, the J end by 5 bases, with 12 bases between. The CDR3 spans 14 residues. CDR1 is SGHAT and CDR2 is FQNNGV in the germline V gene. In nucleotides, the CDR3 is TGTGCCAGCAGCGCCGGCCCGGTAACCGGGGAGCTGTTTTTT. Amino acid sequence: CASSAGPVTGELFF. The full variable domain, with the rest looked up from reference TRBV11-2 and TRBJ2-2, is EAGVAQSPRYKIIEKRQSVAFWCNPISGHATLYWYQQILGQGPKLLIQFQNNGVVDDSQLPKDRFSAERLKGVDSTLKIQPAKLEDSAVYLCASSAGPVTGELFFGEGSRLTVL.

V is TRBV20-1 and J is TRBJ2-1, with D perhaps matching TRBD1 (6 bases). V gave up 6 bases and J gave up 7 bases, with 13 bases separating them. The germline CDR1 and CDR2 sequences are DFQATT and SNEGSKA (reference sequence). CDR3 length equals 12 residues. In DNA form, the CDR3 reads TGCAGTGCAGGGGGTTTTGTAAATGAGCAGTTCTTC. Translating gives CSAGGFVNEQFF.

The chain joins TRBV7-6 to TRBJ2-1; D not certain. The CDR3 consists of 12 residues. The germline V and J ends were trimmed by 3 bases and 7 bases, with 7 bases remaining between them. The germline gives CDR1 SGHVS, CDR2 FNYEAQ. The CDR3 sequence: CASSFIGNEQFF. The CDR3 DNA reads TGTGCCAGCAGCTTCATAGGGAATGAGCAGTTCTTC.

This chain uses TRBV4-1 with TRBJ2-4; TRBD2 matches 9 bases. This CDR3 comprises 16 residues. Trimming at V came to 0 bases and at J to 5 bases, leaving 5 bases not matched to a gene. Germline lookup yields CDR1 MGHRA and CDR2 YSYEKL. The DNA of the CDR3 is TGCGCCAGCAGCCAAGAAGGCGGGGGGGTCCAAAACATTCAGTACTTC. Translation gives CASSQEGGGVQNIQYF.

This clonotype came up once. The chain couples TRBV30 to TRBJ2-7; possible D gene TRBD1, 5 bases. Trimming left V 3 bases short and J 6 bases short, with 15 bases between. There are 13 residues in the CDR3. The germline V gene has CDR1 GTSNPN and CDR2 SVGIG (reference sequence). The CDR3 loop reads CAWSAGIMGEQYF. CDR3 nucleotide sequence: TGTGCCTGGAGCGCAGGGATTATGGGCGAGCAGTACTTC.

This rearrangement joins TRBV11-2 to TRBJ2-3; D gene unclear. CDR3 size: 14 residues. CDR1 is SGHAT, CDR2 FQNNGV, per germline. Trimming removed 0 bases from V and 0 bases from J, with 4 bases in between. The CDR3 loop is CASSLEFSTDTQYF. In DNA, the CDR3 is TGTGCCAGCAGCTTAGAGTTTAGCACAGATACGCAGTATTTT.

V gene TRBV11-2 combines with J gene TRBJ2-7; D remains unclear. Germline assignment: CDR1 SGHAT and CDR2 FQNNGV. Trimming left V 2 bases short and J 3 bases short, with 11 bases between. The CDR3 has 14 residues. CDR3 coding DNA: TGTGCCAGCAGCTTACAGACGGATTACTACGAGCAGTACTTC. Translated: CASSLQTDYYEQYF.

The chain employs TRBV5-4 and TRBJ1-1, with no clear D. Trimming cost V 1 base and J 7 bases, with 11 bases left between them. CDR1 is SGHNT and CDR2 is YYREEE in the germline V gene (reference sequence). The CDR3 covers 13 residues. CDR3 amino acids: CASSLRWQDEAFF. DNA for the CDR3: TGTGCCAGCAGCTTGAGATGGCAGGATGAAGCTTTCTTT.

The gene calls are TRBV7-9 and TRBJ2-2, with D possibly TRBD1 on 6 matching bases. Germline V gene lookup returns CDR1 SEHNR and CDR2 FQNEAQ (reference sequence). The CDR3 totals 13 residues. V lost 4 bases and J lost 5, with 8 bases in between. CDR3 protein: CASSSRGTGELFF. CDR3 sequence (DNA): TGTGCCAGCAGCTCCAGGGGTACCGGGGAGCTGTTTTTT.

V gene TRBV12-3 or TRBV12-4 combines with J gene TRBJ1-5; D is possibly TRBD1 (5 bases). V was pared by 2 bases and J by 4 bases, with 6 bases between. The CDR3 is 13 residues long. The CDR3 bases are TGTGCCAGCAGTTTAAAGGGGAATCAGCCCCAGCATTTT. It specifies CASSLKGNQPQHF.

The chain employs TRBV11-1 and TRBJ1-5, with D possibly being TRBD1 (5 bases). Trimming shortened V by 5 bases and J by 3 bases, and 11 bases separated the two germline ends. This CDR3 has 14 residues. Germline V gene data show CDR1 as SGHAT and CDR2 as FQDESV (reference sequence). In DNA form, the CDR3 reads TGTGCCAGCAGCCCCCGACAGCCCAATCAGCCCCAGCATTTT. This sequence encodes CASSPRQPNQPQHF. Together with reference TRBV11-1 and TRBJ1-5, the CDR3 gives the full variable domain: EAEVAQSPRYKITEKSQAVAFWCDPISGHATLYWYRQILGQGPELLVQFQDESVVDDSQLPKDRFSAERLKGVDSTLKIQPAELGDSAMYLCASSPRQPNQPQHFGDGTRLSIL.

The V gene is TRBV13, the J gene TRBJ2-7; 9 bases fit TRBD1. V lost 6 bases, J lost 3 bases, and 9 bases stayed unmatched. The CDR3 has 15 amino acids. Germline CDR1 is PRHDT and CDR2 is FYEKMQ (reference sequence). The DNA of the CDR3 is TGTGCCAGCAGAAAGGGACAGGGATTCGGCTACGAGCAGTACTTC. Translated, it gives CASRKGQGFGYEQYF. The variable domain in full, completed from reference TRBV13 and TRBJ2-7, reads AAGVIQSPRHLIKEKRETATLKCYPIPRHDTVYWYQQGPGQDPQFLISFYEKMQSDKGSIPDRFSAQQFSDYHSELNMSSLELGDSALYFCASRKGQGFGYEQYFGPGTRLTVT.